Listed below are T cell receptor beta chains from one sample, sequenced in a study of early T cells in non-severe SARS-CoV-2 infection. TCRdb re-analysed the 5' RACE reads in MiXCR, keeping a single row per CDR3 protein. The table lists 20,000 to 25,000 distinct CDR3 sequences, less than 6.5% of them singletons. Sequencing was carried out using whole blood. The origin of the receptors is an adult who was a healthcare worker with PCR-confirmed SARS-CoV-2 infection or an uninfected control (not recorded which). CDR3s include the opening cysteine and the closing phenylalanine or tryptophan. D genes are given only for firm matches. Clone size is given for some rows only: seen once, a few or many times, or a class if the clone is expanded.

CASSTWTLEKLFF	TGTGCCAGCAGCACCTGGACCCTTGAAAAACTGTTTTTT	few	TRBV5-5	TRBJ1-4	13	.
CASSVDLGDTQYF	TGTGCCAGCAGCGTCGACCTGGGGGATACGCAGTATTTT	many	TRBV7-2	TRBJ2-3	13	.
CASRKRLAGAYEQYF	TGTGCCAGCAGGAAAAGACTAGCGGGAGCCTACGAGCAGTACTTC	.	TRBV6-5	TRBJ2-7	15	TRBD2
CAIGTGGYGYTF	TGTGCCATCGGAACAGGGGGCTATGGCTACACCTTC	many	TRBV10-3	TRBJ1-2	12	TRBD1
CASSLGAGEGMNTEAFF	TGTGCCAGCAGCTTAGGGGCCGGGGAGGGCATGAACACTGAAGCTTTCTTT	few	TRBV11-2	TRBJ1-1	17	.
CASSYSSRGAYEQYF	TGTGCCAGCAGTTACTCGAGCAGGGGAGCCTACGAGCAGTACTTC	many	TRBV6-5	TRBJ2-7	15	.
CASSLQGLAGFHEQYF	TGTGCCAGCAGCCTCCAAGGACTAGCGGGATTCCACGAGCAGTACTTC	many	TRBV11-2	TRBJ2-7	16	TRBD2
CASSRMVADYGYTF	TGTGCCAGCAGCCGAATGGTAGCGGACTATGGCTACACCTTC	many	TRBV7-9	TRBJ1-2	14	.
CASIENTANVMNTEVFF	TGTGCCAGCATTGAAAACACAGCAAATGTAATGAACACTGAAGTTTTCTTT	few	TRBV6-1	TRBJ1-1	17	.
CSVGSGTYGYTF	TGCAGCGTTGGGTCGGGAACCTATGGCTACACCTTC	.	TRBV29-1	TRBJ1-2	12	.
CASSLLTNEKLFF	TGTGCCAGCAGCTTGTTAACTAATGAAAAACTGTTTTTT	many	TRBV5-6	TRBJ1-4	13	.
CATSRVDSYEQYF	TGTGCCACCAGCAGAGTGGACAGTTACGAGCAGTACTTC	few	TRBV15	TRBJ2-7	13	.
CASSQDVGTEETGELFF	TGCGCCAGCAGCCAAGATGTCGGGACTGAGGAGACCGGGGAGCTGTTTTTT	few	TRBV4-3	TRBJ2-2	17	.
CASKGTAGETQYF	TGTGCCAGTAAGGGGACAGCCGGAGAGACCCAGTACTTC	many	TRBV19	TRBJ2-5	13	TRBD1
CASSPQGLAYNEQFF	TGTGCCAGCAGCCCACAGGGGCTCGCCTACAATGAGCAGTTCTTC	medium-sized	TRBV7-9	TRBJ2-1	15	TRBD1
CASRLTGVQPQHF	TGTGCCAGTAGGCTAACAGGGGTCCAGCCCCAGCATTTT	.	TRBV19	TRBJ1-5	13	TRBD1